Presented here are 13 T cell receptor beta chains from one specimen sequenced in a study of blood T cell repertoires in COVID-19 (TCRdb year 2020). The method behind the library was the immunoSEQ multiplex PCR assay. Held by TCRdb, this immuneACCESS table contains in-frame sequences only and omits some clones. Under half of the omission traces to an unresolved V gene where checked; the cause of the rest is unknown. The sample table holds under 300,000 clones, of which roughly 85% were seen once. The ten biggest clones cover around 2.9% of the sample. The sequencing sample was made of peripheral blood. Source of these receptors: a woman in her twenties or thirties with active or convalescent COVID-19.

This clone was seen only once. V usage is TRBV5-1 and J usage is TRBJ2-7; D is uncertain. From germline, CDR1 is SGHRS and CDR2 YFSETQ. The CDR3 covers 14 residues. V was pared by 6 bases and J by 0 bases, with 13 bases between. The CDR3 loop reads CASKIESHSYEQYF. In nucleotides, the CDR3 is TGCGCCAGCAAGATTGAGTCTCACTCCTACGAGCAGTACTTC.

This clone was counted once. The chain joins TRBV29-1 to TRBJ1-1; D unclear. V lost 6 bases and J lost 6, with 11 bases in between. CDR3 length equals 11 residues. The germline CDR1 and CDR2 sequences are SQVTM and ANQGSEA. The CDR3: CSVQDGAEAFF. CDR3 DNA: TGCAGCGTCCAGGATGGCGCTGAAGCTTTCTTT. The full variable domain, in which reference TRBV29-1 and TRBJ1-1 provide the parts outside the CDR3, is SAVISQKPSRDICQRGTSLTIQCQVDSQVTMMFWYRQQPGQSLTLIATANQGSEATYESGFVIDKFPISRPNLTFSTLTVSNMSPEDSSIYLCSVQDGAEAFFGQGTRLTVV.

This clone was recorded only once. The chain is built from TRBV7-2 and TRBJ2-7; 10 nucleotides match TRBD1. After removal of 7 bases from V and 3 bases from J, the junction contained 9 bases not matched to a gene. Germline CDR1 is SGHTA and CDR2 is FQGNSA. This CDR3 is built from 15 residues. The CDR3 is CASTRATGGYYEQYF. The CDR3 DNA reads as TGTGCCAGCACCAGAGCGACAGGGGGCTACTACGAGCAGTACTTC. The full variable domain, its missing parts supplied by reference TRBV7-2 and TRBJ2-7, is GAGVSQSPSNKVTEKGKDVELRCDPISGHTALYWYRQSLGQGLEFLIYFQGNSAPDKSGLPSDRFSAERTGGSVSTLTIQRTQQEDSAVYLCASTRATGGYYEQYFGPGTRLTVT.

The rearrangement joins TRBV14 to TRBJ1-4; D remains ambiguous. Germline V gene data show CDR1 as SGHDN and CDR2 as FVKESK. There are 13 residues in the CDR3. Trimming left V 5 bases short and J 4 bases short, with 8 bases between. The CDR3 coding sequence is TGTGCCAGCAGCGCCAGGATTAATGAAAAACTGTTTTTT. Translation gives CASSARINEKLFF.

CDR3 DNA sequence: TGTGCCATCAGTCCCCAGACTTCGGGGGGGTCCGTCGAGCAGTACTTC. Translation gives CAISPQTSGGSVEQYF. The chain is built from TRBV10-3 and TRBJ2-7; TRBD2 aligns across 8 bases. With 5 bases clipped from V and 6 bases from J, the junction kept 15 bases outside the gene matches. This CDR3 has 16 residues. In germline, CDR1 is ENHRY, CDR2 SYGVKD.

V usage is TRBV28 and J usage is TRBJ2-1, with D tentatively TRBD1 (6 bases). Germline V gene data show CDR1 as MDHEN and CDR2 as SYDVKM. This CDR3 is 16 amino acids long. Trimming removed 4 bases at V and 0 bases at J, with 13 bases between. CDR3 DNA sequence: TGTGCCAGCAGTTACTCCAGGGGAATCTCCTACAATGAGCAGTTCTTC. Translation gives CASSYSRGISYNEQFF.

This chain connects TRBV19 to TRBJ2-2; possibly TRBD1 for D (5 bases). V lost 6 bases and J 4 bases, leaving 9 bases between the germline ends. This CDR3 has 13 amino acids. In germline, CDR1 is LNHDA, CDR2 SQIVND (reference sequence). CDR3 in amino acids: CASRQGGTGELFF. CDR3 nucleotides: TGTGCCAGTAGGCAGGGTGGCACCGGGGAGCTGTTTTTT.

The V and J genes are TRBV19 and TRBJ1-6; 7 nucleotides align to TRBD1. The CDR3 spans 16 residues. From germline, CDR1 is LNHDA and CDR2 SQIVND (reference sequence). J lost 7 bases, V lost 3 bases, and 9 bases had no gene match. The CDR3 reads CASSMRAGTANSPLHF. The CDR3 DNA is TGTGCCAGTAGTATGAGGGCCGGGACAGCCAATTCACCCCTCCACTTT.

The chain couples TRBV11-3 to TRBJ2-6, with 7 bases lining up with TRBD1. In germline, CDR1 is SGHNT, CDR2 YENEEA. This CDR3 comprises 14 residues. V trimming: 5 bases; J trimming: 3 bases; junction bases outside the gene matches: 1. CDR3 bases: TGTGCCAGCAGCACAGGGGTTGGGGCCAACGTCCTGACTTTC. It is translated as CASSTGVGANVLTF. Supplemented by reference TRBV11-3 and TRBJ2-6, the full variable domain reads EAGVVQSPRYKIIEKKQPVAFWCNPISGHNTLYWYLQNLGQGPELLIRYENEEAVDDSQLPKDRFSAERLKGVDSTLKIQPAELGDSAVYLCASSTGVGANVLTFGAGSRLTVL.

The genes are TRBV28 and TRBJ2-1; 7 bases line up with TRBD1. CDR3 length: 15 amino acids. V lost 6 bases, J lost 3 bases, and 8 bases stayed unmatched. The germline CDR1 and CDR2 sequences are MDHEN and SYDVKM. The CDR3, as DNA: TGTGCCAGCAGACCACAGGGGAACCTCTACAATGAGCAGTTCTTC. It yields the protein CASRPQGNLYNEQFF.

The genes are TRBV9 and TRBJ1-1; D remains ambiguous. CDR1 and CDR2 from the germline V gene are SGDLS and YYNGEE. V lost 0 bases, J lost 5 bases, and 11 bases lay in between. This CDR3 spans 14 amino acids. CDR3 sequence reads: CASSVARTGTEAFF. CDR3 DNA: TGTGCCAGCAGCGTAGCTCGGACGGGGACTGAAGCTTTCTTT.

DNA of the CDR3: TGTGCCAGCAGCCAAGATATGGAGCAGTACTTC. Protein product: CASSQDMEQYF. This rearrangement joins TRBV3-1 (or the pseudogene TRBV3-2) to TRBJ2-7; D unresolved. Trimming took 0 bases from V and 7 from J, leaving 4 bases between them. CDR1 LGHDT and CDR2 YNNKEL come from the germline V gene (reference sequence). This CDR3 spans 11 amino acids.

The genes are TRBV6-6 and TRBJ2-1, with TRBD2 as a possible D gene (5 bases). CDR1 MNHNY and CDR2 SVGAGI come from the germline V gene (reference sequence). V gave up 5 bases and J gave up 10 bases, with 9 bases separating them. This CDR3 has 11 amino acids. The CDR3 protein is CASSTPGEQFF. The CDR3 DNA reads TGTGCCAGCAGTACACCGGGAGAGCAGTTCTTC.